Presented here are 20 T cell receptor beta chains from one specimen sequenced in a study of blood T cell repertoires in COVID-19. The method was immunoSEQ multiplex PCR; TCRdb's version includes in-frame clones alone and lacks a portion of them. Of over 300,000 clones listed, roughly 90% are singletons. The sample taken for sequencing was peripheral blood. These receptors were taken from a man aged 18 to 30 who had recovered from COVID-19.

The chain recombines TRBV7-2 with TRBJ2-7; 14 bases align to TRBD2. CDR3 size: 17 residues. CDR1 and CDR2 (germline): SGHTA, FQGNSA. Germline trimming cut 4 bases from V and 4 bases from J; bases unmatched to any gene: 9. The CDR3 here is CASSSPGLAGVGYEQYF. CDR3 DNA: TGTGCCAGCAGCTCCCCGGGACTAGCGGGAGTAGGTTACGAGCAGTACTTC.

The chain combines TRBV27 with TRBJ2-7, with 9 nucleotides matching TRBD1. In germline, CDR1 is MNHEY, CDR2 SMNVEV (reference sequence). There are 17 residues in the CDR3. V lost 4 bases and J lost 4; bases outside the gene matches: 14. As DNA, the CDR3 is TGTGCCAGCAGTTCGCAGACCCTCGACAGGGGGGGGTACGAGCAGTACTTC. This gives the protein CASSSQTLDRGGYEQYF.

This chain joins TRBV18 and TRBJ2-2, with D tentatively TRBD2 (5 bases). Per germline, CDR1 KGHSH and CDR2 LQKENI. This CDR3 comprises 14 residues. The V end lost 2 bases, the J end lost 5 bases, and 9 bases lay between the germline ends. The CDR3 DNA reads as TGTGCCAGCTCACCATTACTAGAGACCGGGGAGCTGTTTTTT. Encoded protein: CASSPLLETGELFF.

This chain links TRBV19 with TRBJ2-5; 11 bases agree with TRBD1. Unmatched junction bases numbered 9, after V lost 5 bases and J lost 4 bases. The CDR3 runs to 16 residues. The V gene's germline CDR1 is LNHDA and CDR2 SQIVND (reference sequence). CDR3 sequence reads: CASSPPRTGGVETQYF. CDR3 nucleotide sequence: TGTGCCAGTAGTCCCCCCCGGACAGGGGGCGTAGAGACCCAGTACTTC.

This clone was seen only once. The same CDR3 can be traced to other DNA sequences in this sample. This rearrangement joins TRBV12-3 or TRBV12-4 to TRBJ1-5; D is possibly TRBD1 (6 bases). V lost 5 bases and J 1 base, leaving 6 bases between the germline ends. This CDR3 is 13 amino acids long. Written as DNA, the CDR3 is TGTGCCAGCAGTCAGGGGAGCAATCAGCCCCAGCATTTT. Encoded protein: CASSQGSNQPQHF.

The chain couples TRBV12-3 or TRBV12-4 to TRBJ1-2; D gene ambiguous. Between the trimmed V and J ends, which lost 4 bases and 6 bases, there was a span of 6 bases. The CDR3 totals 11 residues. This CDR3 reads CASSSSDGYTF. The CDR3 bases are TGTGCCAGCAGTTCTTCAGATGGCTACACCTTC.

On this clone itself: The sample has other DNA sequences that encode this CDR3 too. The chain has TRBV7-9 and TRBJ2-7; TRBD1 is a possible D gene (5 bases). With 1 base removed from V and 4 bases from J, the gap between germline ends came to 8 bases. The CDR3 extends over 13 amino acids. The V gene's germline CDR1 is SEHNR and CDR2 FQNEAQ (reference sequence). DNA for the CDR3: TGTGCCAGCAGCTTAGGGGGCCAATACGAGCAGTACTTC. Translated: CASSLGGQYEQYF.

This clone was counted a single time. The J gene is TRBJ2-3, the V gene TRBV9; 10 nucleotides line up with TRBD2. There are 16 residues in the CDR3. The V gene end was trimmed by 0 bases and the J gene end by 5 bases; junction bases not matched to a gene: 6. The germline gives CDR1 SGDLS, CDR2 YYNGEE. The CDR3 bases are TGTGCCAGCAGCGTAGAGCTAGCGGGAGCGAGAGATACGCAGTATTTT. The encoded protein is CASSVELAGARDTQYF. The variable domain in full, with the rest retrieved from reference TRBV9 and TRBJ2-3, is DSGVTQTPKHLITATGQRVTLRCSPRSGDLSVYWYQQSLDQGLQFLIQYYNGEERAKGNILERFSAQQFPDLHSELNLSSLELGDSALYFCASSVELAGARDTQYFGPGTRLTVL.

The chain has TRBV24-1 and TRBJ2-5; TRBD2 matches 11 bases. CDR1 and CDR2 from the germline V gene are KGHDR and SFDVKD. The CDR3 length is 19 residues. With V trimmed by 4 bases and J by 0 bases, 12 bases remained unmatched. CDR3 in DNA: TGTGCCACCAGTGAGGCCTCGGGACTAGCGGCGTCTCACCAAGAGACCCAGTACTTC. The encoded protein is CATSEASGLAASHQETQYF.

The rearrangement links TRBV5-1 to TRBJ2-2; maybe TRBD1 (5 bases). The CDR3 is 14 amino acids. V was clipped by 4 bases and J by 6 bases, with 13 bases between them. Germline V lookup: CDR1 SGHRS, CDR2 YFSETQ. The CDR3 sequence is CASSAIQGSGELFF. The CDR3 DNA reads TGCGCCAGCAGCGCTATCCAGGGTTCCGGGGAGCTGTTTTTT.

The rearrangement links TRBV7-9 to TRBJ2-7; unclear D gene. Germline lookup yields CDR1 SEHNR and CDR2 FQNEAQ (reference sequence). The CDR3 is 14 amino acids. The V gene lost 3 bases and the J gene lost 0 bases, with 9 bases spanning the gap. CDR3 sequence reads: CASSFFGASYEQYF. In DNA, the CDR3 is TGTGCCAGCAGCTTTTTCGGAGCCTCCTACGAGCAGTACTTC.

The rearrangement uses TRBV19 and TRBJ2-1; TRBD1 is a possible D gene (6 bases). V was clipped by 5 bases and J by 3 bases, with 11 bases between them. This CDR3 is built from 14 residues. Germline V lookup: CDR1 LNHDA, CDR2 SQIVND (reference sequence). For the CDR3, the DNA is TGTGCCAGTAGTCCGGGACACCTCTACAATGAGCAGTTCTTC. It encodes CASSPGHLYNEQFF. The full variable domain, its missing parts supplied by reference TRBV19 and TRBJ2-1, is DGGITQSPKYLFRKEGQNVTLSCEQNLNHDAMYWYRQDPGQGLRLIYYSQIVNDFQKGDIAEGYSVSREKKESFPLTVTSAQKNPTAFYLCASSPGHLYNEQFFGPGTRLTVL.

This clone has just one count. The genes are TRBV27 and TRBJ2-1, with D possibly being TRBD2 (6 bases). The germline V and J ends were trimmed by 7 bases and 9 bases, with 7 bases remaining between them. This CDR3 has 10 residues. Germline V gene data show CDR1 as MNHEY and CDR2 as SMNVEV (reference sequence). CDR3 bases: TGTGCCAGCAAGGGAGGTGAGCAGTTCTTC. This codes for CASKGGEQFF.

The sample holds one count of this clone. V gene TRBV19 combines with J gene TRBJ1-4; TRBD1 aligns across 7 bases. The CDR3 loop spans 14 amino acids. Trimming cost V 7 bases and J 8 bases; bases outside gene matches: 10. From germline, CDR1 is LNHDA and CDR2 SQIVND (reference sequence). The CDR3 DNA reads TGTGCCAGTACTGTGACAGGGTGGGAGGAAAAACTGTTTTTT. This sequence encodes CASTVTGWEEKLFF.

The chain links TRBV4-3 to TRBJ1-3, with D hard to call. Germline V gene sequence: CDR1 LGHNA, CDR2 YSLEER. Trimming shortened V by 0 bases and J by 3 bases, and 9 bases separated the two germline ends. CDR3 size: 15 residues. CDR3 sequence (DNA): TGCGCCAGCAGCCAAGAGGTGGGAGGTGGAAACACCATATATTTT. This gives the protein CASSQEVGGGNTIYF.

The CDR3 here is CSARELSEAFF. CDR3 coding DNA: TGCAGTGCCCGAGAGCTCTCTGAAGCTTTCTTT. The chain employs TRBV20-1 and TRBJ1-1; D gene uncertain. There are 11 residues in the CDR3. The germline gives CDR1 DFQATT, CDR2 SNEGSKA (reference sequence). Trimming shortened V by 6 bases and J by 6 bases, and 11 bases separated the two germline ends.

The V gene is TRBV5-4, the J gene TRBJ1-5; no reliable D call. Trimming cost V 4 bases and J 7 bases, with 12 bases left between them. CDR1 is SGHNT and CDR2 is YYREEE in the germline V gene (reference sequence). The CDR3 runs 13 residues. CDR3 loop: CASSRGPQQPQHF. The CDR3 DNA follows: TGTGCCAGCAGCCGAGGGCCCCAGCAGCCCCAGCATTTT.

Written as DNA, the CDR3 is TGTGCCAGCAGTGGGGGCACAGGGTGGCCTGAAGCTTTCTTT. This codes for CASSGGTGWPEAFF. This chain joins TRBV2 and TRBJ1-1; TRBD1 is a possible D gene (6 bases). The V gene's germline CDR1 is SNHLY and CDR2 FYNNEI. Trimming took off 4 bases at V and 6 bases at J, with 15 bases between the two ends. This CDR3 is 14 amino acids long.

The table lists this clone with a few counts. The V gene is TRBV18, the J gene TRBJ1-2; 9 bases map to TRBD1. This CDR3 spans 14 amino acids. J gave up 5 bases and V 4 bases, and 5 bases lay outside the gene matches. Looked up from germline, CDR1 is KGHSH and CDR2 is LQKENI. The CDR3 sequence is CASSLQGARYGYTF. Written as DNA, the CDR3 is TGTGCCAGCTCACTACAGGGGGCGCGGTATGGCTACACCTTC.

J is TRBJ2-1 and V is TRBV27; D call uncertain. The CDR3 sequence is 15 residues long. Germline lookup yields CDR1 MNHEY and CDR2 SMNVEV (reference sequence). Deletions cut 9 bases from V and 0 bases from J, with 15 bases between. CDR3 sequence: CASSKDIHSYNEQFF. CDR3 in DNA: TGTGCCAGTTCCAAAGACATACACTCCTACAATGAGCAGTTCTTC.